The source of this T cell receptor beta chain is a study of identical twins. Study-wide points: In drawing conclusions, the study used cross-sectional statistical analysis and did not follow the same donors.

This clonotype has at least ten counts. Antigen unknown. A universal primer site came from template switching; cDNA carried unique molecular identifiers. One entry per CDR3 protein results from TCRdb running MiXCR on the 5' RACE reads. The profile shows roughly 750,000 distinct CDR3 sequences, 21% of them singletons. Germline-derived CDR1 and CDR2 are MNHEY and SVGAGI. V was trimmed by 2 bases and J by 2 bases, leaving 6 bases between them. The CDR3 sequence is 14 residues long. The sample was also reused in another study, on T cells expressing NK-cell markers. That paper states: Seven of the eight sequenced donors were classified as HCMV-seropositive, and one was classified as seronegative.

The sequencing sample was made of PBMCs. The TCR sequence derives from a woman aged 18-30 years in good health. V gene TRBV6-5 combines with J gene TRBJ2-2; D call uncertain. The CDR3 sequence is CASSYKSNTGELFF. In nucleotides, the CDR3 is TGTGCCAGCAGTTACAAGTCAAACACCGGGGAGCTGTTTTTT.